Detailed here is one TCR beta chain. The antigen remains undetermined. These data come from a study of T cell responses to AZD1222 COVID-19 vaccine. Study conclusions and caveats: The sample set comprised mostly white British donors with more females, and clonal diversity was possibly underestimated. With two AZD1222 doses given, Spike-specific TCR breadth and depth both rose.

V lost 7 bases to trimming and J lost 2 bases, with 6 bases between them. The CDR3 is 13 residues long. Looked up from germline, CDR1 is LNHDA and CDR2 is SQIVND (reference sequence). The protocol was immunoSEQ multiplex PCR, while the TCRdb copy is restricted to in-frame clones and leaves out a portion. The table lists some 95,000 clones, approximately 83% of them singletons. The J gene is TRBJ2-6, the V gene TRBV19; D unclear. The starting material was peripheral blood, obtained on day 0 of AZD1222 vaccination. The receptor was derived from an adult in good health. The CDR3 region is CASTFTGANVLTF. CDR3 DNA sequence: TGTGCCAGTACCTTCACTGGGGCCAACGTCCTGACTTTC.